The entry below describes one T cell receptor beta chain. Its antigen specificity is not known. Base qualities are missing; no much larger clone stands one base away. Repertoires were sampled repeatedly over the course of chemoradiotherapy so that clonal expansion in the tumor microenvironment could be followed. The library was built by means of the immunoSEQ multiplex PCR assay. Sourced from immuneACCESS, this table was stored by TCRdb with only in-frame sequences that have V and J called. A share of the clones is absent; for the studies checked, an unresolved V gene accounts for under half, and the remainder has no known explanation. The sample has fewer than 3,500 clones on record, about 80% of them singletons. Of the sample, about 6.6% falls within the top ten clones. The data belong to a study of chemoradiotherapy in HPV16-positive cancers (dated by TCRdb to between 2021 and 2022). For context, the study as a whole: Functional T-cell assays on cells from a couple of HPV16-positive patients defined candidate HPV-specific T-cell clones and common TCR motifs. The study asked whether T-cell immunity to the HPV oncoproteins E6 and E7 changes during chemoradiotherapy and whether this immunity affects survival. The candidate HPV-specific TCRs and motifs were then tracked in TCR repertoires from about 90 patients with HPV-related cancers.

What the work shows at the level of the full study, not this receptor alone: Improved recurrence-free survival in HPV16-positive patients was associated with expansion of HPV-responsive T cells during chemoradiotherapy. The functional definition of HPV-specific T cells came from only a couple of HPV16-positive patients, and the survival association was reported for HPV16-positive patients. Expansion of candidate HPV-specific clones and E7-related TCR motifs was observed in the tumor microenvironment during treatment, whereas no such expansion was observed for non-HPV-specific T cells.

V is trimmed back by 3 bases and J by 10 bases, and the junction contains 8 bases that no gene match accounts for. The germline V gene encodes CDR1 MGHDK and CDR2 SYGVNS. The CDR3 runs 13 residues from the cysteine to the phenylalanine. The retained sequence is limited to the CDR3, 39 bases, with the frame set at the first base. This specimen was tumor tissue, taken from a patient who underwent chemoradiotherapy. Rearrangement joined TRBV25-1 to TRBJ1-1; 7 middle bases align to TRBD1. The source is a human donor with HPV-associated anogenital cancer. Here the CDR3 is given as CASSEWQGVGAFF. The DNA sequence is TGTGCCAGCAGTGAGTGGCAGGGGGTGGGAGCTTTCTTT. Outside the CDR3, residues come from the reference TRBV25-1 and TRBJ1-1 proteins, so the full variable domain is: EADIYQTPRYLVIGTGKKITLECSQTMGHDKMYWYQQDPGMELHLIHYSYGVNSTEKGDLSSESTVSRIRTEHFPLTLESARPSHTSQYLCASSEWQGVGAFFGQGTRLTVV.